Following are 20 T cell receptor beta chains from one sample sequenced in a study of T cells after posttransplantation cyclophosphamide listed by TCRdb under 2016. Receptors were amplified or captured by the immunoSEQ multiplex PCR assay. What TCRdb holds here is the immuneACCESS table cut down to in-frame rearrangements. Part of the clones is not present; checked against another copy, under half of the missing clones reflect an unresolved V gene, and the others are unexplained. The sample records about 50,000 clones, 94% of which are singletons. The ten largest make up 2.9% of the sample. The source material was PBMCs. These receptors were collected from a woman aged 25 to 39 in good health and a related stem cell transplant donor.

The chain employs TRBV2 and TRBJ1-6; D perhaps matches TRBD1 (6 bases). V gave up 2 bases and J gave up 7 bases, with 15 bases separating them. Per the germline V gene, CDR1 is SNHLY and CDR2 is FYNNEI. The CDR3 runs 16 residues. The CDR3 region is CASSETGSRRNSPLHF. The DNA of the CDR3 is TGTGCCAGCAGTGAAACAGGGAGCAGAAGAAATTCACCCCTCCACTTT.

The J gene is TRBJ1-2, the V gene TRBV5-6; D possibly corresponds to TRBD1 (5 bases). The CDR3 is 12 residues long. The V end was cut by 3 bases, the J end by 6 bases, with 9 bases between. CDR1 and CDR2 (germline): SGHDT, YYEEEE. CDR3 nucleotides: TGTGCCAGCAGCTCCTCAGGGCATGGCTACACCTTC. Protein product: CASSSSGHGYTF.

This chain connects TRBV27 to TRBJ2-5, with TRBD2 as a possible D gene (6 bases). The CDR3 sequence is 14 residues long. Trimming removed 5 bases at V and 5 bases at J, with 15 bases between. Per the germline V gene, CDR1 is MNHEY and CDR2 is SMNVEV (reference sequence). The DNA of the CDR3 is TGTGCCAGCAGTCTTCGGGGAGGAAGGGAGACCCAGTACTTC. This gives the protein CASSLRGGRETQYF.

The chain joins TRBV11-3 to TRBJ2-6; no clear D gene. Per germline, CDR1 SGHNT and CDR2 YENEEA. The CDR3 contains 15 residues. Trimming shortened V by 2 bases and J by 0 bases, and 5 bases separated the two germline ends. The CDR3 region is CASSLRGSGANVLTF. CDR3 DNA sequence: TGTGCCAGCAGCTTAAGAGGCTCTGGGGCCAACGTCCTGACTTTC. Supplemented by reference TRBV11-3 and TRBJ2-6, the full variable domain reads EAGVVQSPRYKIIEKKQPVAFWCNPISGHNTLYWYLQNLGQGPELLIRYENEEAVDDSQLPKDRFSAERLKGVDSTLKIQPAELGDSAVYLCASSLRGSGANVLTFGAGSRLTVL.

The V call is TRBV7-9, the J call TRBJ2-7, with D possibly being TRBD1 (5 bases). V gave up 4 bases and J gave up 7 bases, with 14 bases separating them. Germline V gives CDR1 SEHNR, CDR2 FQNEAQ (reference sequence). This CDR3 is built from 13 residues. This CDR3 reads CASSSLGQSEQYF. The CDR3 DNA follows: TGTGCCAGCAGCTCGCTGGGGCAGAGTGAGCAGTACTTC.

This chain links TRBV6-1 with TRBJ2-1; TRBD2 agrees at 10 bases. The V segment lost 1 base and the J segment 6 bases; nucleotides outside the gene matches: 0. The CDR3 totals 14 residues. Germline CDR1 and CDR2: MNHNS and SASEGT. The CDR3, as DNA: TGTGCCAGCAGTGAAGGACTAGCGGGCAATGAGCAGTTCTTC. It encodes CASSEGLAGNEQFF.

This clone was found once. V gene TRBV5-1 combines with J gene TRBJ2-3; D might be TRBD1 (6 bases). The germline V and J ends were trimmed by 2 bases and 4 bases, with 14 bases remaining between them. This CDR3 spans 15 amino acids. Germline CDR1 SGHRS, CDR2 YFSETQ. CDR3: CASSFSAGAADTQYF. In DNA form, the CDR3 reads TGCGCCAGCAGCTTTAGTGCAGGGGCGGCAGATACGCAGTATTTT.

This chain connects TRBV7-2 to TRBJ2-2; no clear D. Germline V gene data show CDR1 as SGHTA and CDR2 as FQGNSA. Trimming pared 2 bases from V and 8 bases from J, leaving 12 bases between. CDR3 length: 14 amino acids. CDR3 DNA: TGTGCCAGCAGCTTAAGGCCAAACGGGGGGGAGCTGTTTTTT. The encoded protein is CASSLRPNGGELFF.

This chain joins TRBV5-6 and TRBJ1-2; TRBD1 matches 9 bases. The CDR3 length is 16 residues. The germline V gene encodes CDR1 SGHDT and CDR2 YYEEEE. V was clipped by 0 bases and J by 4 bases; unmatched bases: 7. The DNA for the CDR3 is TGTGCCAGCAGCTTGGTTGGCGACAGGGGGGTCTATGGCTACACCTTC. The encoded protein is CASSLVGDRGVYGYTF. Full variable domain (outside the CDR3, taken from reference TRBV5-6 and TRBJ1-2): DAGVTQSPTHLIKTRGQQVTLRCSPKSGHDTVSWYQQALGQGPQFIFQYYEEEERQRGNFPDRFSGHQFPNYSSELNVNALLLGDSALYLCASSLVGDRGVYGYTFGSGTRLTVV.

CDR3 bases: TGTGCCTGGAGTGCAGGATGGAGGGACAGCACAGATACGCAGTATTTT. Amino acid sequence: CAWSAGWRDSTDTQYF. J is TRBJ2-3 and V is TRBV30; tentatively, D is TRBD2 (6 bases). The germline V and J ends were trimmed by 1 base and 0 bases, with 14 bases remaining between them. CDR1 is GTSNPN and CDR2 is SVGIG in the germline V gene (reference sequence). This CDR3 region has 16 residues.

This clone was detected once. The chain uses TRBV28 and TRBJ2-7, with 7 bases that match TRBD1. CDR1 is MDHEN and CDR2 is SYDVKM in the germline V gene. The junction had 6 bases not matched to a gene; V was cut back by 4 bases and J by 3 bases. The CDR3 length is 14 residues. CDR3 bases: TGTGCCAGCAGTTCAGGGGGTACGGGCTACGAGCAGTACTTC. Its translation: CASSSGGTGYEQYF.

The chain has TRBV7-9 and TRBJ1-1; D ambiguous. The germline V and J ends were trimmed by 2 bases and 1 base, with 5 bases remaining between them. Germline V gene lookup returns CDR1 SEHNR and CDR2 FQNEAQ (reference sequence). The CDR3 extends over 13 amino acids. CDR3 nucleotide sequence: TGTGCCAGCAGCTTATCGGGGAACACTGAAGCTTTCTTT. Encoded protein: CASSLSGNTEAFF.

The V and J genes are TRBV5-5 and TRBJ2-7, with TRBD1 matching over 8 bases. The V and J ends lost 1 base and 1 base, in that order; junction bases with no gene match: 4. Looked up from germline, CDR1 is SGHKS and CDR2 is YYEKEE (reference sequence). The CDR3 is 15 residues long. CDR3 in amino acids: CASSLSGGPSYEQYF. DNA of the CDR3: TGTGCCAGCAGCTTGTCAGGGGGCCCTTCCTACGAGCAGTACTTC.

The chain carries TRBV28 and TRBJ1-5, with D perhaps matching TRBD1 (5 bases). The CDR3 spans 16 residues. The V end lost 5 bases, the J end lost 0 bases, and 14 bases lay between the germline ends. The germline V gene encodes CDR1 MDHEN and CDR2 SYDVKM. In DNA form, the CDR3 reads TGTGCCAGCAGTCCCTGGGCGGACACTAGCAATCAGCCCCAGCATTTT. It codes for CASSPWADTSNQPQHF. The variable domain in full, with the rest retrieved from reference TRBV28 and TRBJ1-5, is DVKVTQSSRYLVKRTGEKVFLECVQDMDHENMFWYRQDPGLGLRLIYFSYDVKMKEKGDIPEGYSVSREKKERFSLILESASTNQTSMYLCASSPWADTSNQPQHFGDGTRLSIL.

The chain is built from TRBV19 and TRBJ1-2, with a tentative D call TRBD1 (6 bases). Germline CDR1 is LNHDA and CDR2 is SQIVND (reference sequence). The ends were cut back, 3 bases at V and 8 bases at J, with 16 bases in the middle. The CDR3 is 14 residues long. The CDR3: CASSISDGTLGYTF. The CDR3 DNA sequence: TGTGCCAGTAGTATTTCCGATGGGACACTCGGCTACACCTTC.

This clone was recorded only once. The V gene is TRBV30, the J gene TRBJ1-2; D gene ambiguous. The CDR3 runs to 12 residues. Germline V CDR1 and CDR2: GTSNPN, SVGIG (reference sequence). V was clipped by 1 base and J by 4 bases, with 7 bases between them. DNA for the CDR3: TGTGCCTGGAGTGGGGAGAGCTATGGCTACACCTTC. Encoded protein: CAWSGESYGYTF.

CDR3 region: CASSSNSGDSYNEQFF. The CDR3 DNA is TGTGCCAGCAGCTCAAATTCAGGGGACTCCTACAATGAGCAGTTCTTC. The chain uses TRBV7-3 and TRBJ2-1; possible D gene TRBD1, 6 bases. The CDR3 contains 16 residues. V lost 4 bases to trimming and J lost 0 bases, with 13 bases between them. Germline V CDR1 and CDR2: SGHTA, FQGTGA.

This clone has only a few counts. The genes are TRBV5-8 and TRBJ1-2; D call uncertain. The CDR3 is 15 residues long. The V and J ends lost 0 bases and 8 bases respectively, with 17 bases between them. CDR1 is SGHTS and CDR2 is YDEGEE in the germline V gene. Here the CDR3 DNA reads TGTGCCAGCAGCTTGGTTATCCTCCCCCGCGGGGGCTACACCTTC. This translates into CASSLVILPRGGYTF.

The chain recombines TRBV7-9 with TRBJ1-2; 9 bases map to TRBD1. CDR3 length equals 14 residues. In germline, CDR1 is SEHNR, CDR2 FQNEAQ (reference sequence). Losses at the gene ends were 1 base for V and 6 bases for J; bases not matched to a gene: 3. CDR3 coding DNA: TGTGCCAGCAGCTTAGGGGGACAGGGAAATGGCTACACCTTC. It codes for CASSLGGQGNGYTF.

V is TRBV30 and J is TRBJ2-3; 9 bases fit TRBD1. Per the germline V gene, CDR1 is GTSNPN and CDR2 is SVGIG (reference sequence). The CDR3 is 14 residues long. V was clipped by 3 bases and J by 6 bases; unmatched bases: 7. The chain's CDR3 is CAWSPGTGRDTQYF. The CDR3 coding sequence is TGTGCCTGGAGCCCCGGGACAGGGCGGGATACGCAGTATTTT.